This T cell receptor (beta chain) was sequenced for a study of CD8 T cells in Susac syndrome. The CDR3 runs to 16 residues. The V gene end was trimmed by 3 bases and the J gene end by 6 bases; junction bases not matched to a gene: 11. The V gene's germline CDR1 is MGHDK and CDR2 SYGVNS. RNA in amounts of about 0.5 to 1 ug was reverse transcribed with random hexamers. TCRdb used MiXCR to reprocess the immunoSEQ multiplex PCR reads, holding one entry per CDR3 protein. Of 95,000 to 150,000 distinct CDR3 sequences listed, around 94% are singletons. Sequencing input: CD4+ T cells from PBMCs. The clonotype comes from a human donor in good health. This rearrangement joins TRBV25-1 to TRBJ1-2; 9 positions agree with TRBD1. DNA for the CDR3: TGTGCCAGCAGTGACTATCCGGGACAGGGAACGGATGGCTACACCTTC. Translated: CASSDYPGQGTDGYTF.